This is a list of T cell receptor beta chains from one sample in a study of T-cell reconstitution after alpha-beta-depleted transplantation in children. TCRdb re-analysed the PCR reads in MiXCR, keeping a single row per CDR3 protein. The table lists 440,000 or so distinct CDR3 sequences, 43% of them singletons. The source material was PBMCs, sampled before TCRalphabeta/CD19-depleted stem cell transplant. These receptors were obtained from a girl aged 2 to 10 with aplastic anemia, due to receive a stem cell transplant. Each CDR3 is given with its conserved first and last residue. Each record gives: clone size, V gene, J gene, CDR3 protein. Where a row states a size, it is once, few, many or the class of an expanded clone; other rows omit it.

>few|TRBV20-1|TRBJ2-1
CSARDRKFWTSGKNEQFF
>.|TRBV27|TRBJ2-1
CASSLTAGFYNEQFF
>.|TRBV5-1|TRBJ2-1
CASSLATTSSGGTNEQFF
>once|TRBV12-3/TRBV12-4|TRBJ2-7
CASSLVEGREQYF
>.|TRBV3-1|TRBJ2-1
CASSQTLLTSGGYNEQFF
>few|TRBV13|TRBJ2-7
CASSSDTEQYF
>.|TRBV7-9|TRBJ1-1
CASSSRTGGADTEAFF
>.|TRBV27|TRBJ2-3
CASSLSPGLKRTDTQYF
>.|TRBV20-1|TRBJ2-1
CSAQLAGAEQFF
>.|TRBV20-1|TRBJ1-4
CSVEGPLKGKLFF
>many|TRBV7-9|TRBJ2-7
CASSLSGANYEQYF
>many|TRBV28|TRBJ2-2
CASSPSNTGELFF
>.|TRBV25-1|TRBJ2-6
CASSPYRLPGANVLTF
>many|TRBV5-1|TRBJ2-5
CASSLGAGLETQYF
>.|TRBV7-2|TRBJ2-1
CASRTSGGSSYNEQFF
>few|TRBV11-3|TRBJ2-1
CASSLDPSSGVYNEQFF
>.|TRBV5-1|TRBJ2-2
CASSPSGGRGTGELFF
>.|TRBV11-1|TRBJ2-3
CASSLEGGGHVTDTQYF
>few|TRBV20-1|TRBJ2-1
CSASRGRGKREGPRNEQFF
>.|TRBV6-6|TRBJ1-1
CASWAGAWAFF
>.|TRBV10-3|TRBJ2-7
CAISEGVAEQYF